The rows below give T cell receptor beta chains drawn from one sample of a study of beta chain features in type 1 diabetes. The protocol was immunoSEQ multiplex PCR, while the TCRdb copy is restricted to in-frame clones and leaves out a portion. The table records 250,000 to 300,000 clones, around an eighth of them present only once. The material sequenced was naive CD4+ T cells from blood. All receptors derive from a young man with type 1 diabetes. The CDR3 runs from the conserved cysteine through the conserved F or W. D genes are given only for firm matches. Size is omitted from some rows. Given values are once, few, many or a class for expanded clones.

V gene	D gene	J gene	clone size	CDR3 protein	CDR3 DNA
TRBV5-1	NA	TRBJ2-1	few	CASSLRTNEQFF	TGCGCCAGCAGCTTGAGGACTAATGAGCAGTTCTTC
TRBV27	TRBD1	TRBJ1-1	few	CASSRGAGGVFSEAFF	TGTGCCAGCAGTAGGGGAGCAGGGGGAGTCTTCAGTGAAGCTTTCTTT
TRBV29-1	TRBD1	TRBJ2-2	few	CSVQDRGHTGELFF	TGCAGCGTGCAGGACAGGGGGCACACCGGGGAGCTGTTTTTT
TRBV9	NA	TRBJ2-7	NA	CASSVSAGTNYEQYF	TGTGCCAGCAGCGTAAGCGCGGGAACTAACTACGAGCAGTACTTC
TRBV19	NA	TRBJ2-3	few	CAARDMGTDTQYF	TGTGCCGCCCGGGACATGGGCACAGATACGCAGTATTTT
TRBV20-1	NA	TRBJ2-7	NA	CSARTSIEQYF	TGCAGTGCTAGGACTAGTATCGAGCAGTACTTC
TRBV2	NA	TRBJ2-1	NA	CASQLAVGYNEQFF	TGTGCCAGTCAACTAGCCGTGGGATACAATGAGCAGTTCTTC
TRBV28	NA	TRBJ2-3	NA	CASSLGGTDTQYF	TGTGCCAGCAGTTTGGGGGGAACAGATACGCAGTATTTT
TRBV7-9	TRBD1	TRBJ2-3	NA	CASSSSDRAVSTDTQYF	TGTGCCAGCAGCTCTTCGGACAGGGCGGTTAGCACAGATACGCAGTATTTT
TRBV18	NA	TRBJ1-1	NA	CASSPPGDTEAFF	TGTGCCAGCTCACCCCCGGGGGACACTGAAGCTTTCTTT
TRBV5-1	TRBD2	TRBJ2-1	NA	CASSPPGTSGYNEQFF	TGCGCCAGCAGCCCCCCCGGGACTAGCGGCTACAATGAGCAGTTCTTC
TRBV6-1	NA	TRBJ2-2	few	CASIGQRNTGELFF	TGTGCCAGCATAGGACAGAGGAACACCGGGGAGCTGTTTTTT
TRBV12-5	NA	TRBJ2-2	NA	CASGRTANTGELFF	TGTGCTAGTGGTAGGACAGCGAACACCGGGGAGCTGTTTTTT
TRBV15	NA	TRBJ1-1	few	CATSRDDRNTEAFF	TGTGCCACCAGCAGAGATGACAGAAACACTGAAGCTTTCTTT
TRBV15	NA	TRBJ2-3	NA	CATSTHPASADTQYF	TGTGCCACCAGCACCCACCCTGCTAGCGCAGATACGCAGTATTTT
TRBV5-4	NA	TRBJ2-2	few	CASGRSSALTSNTGELFF	TGTGCCAGCGGCCGGTCTAGCGCCTTAACCTCGAACACCGGGGAGCTGTTTTTT
TRBV7-9	NA	TRBJ2-3	few	CASSLTRDTQYF	TGTGCCAGCAGCCTGACTCGAGATACGCAGTATTTT
TRBV28	NA	TRBJ2-5	few	CATRGNQETQYF	TGTGCCACTCGGGGAAACCAAGAGACCCAGTACTTC
TRBV15	NA	TRBJ2-3	few	CATSTSGVTDTQYF	TGTGCCACCAGCACCTCAGGGGTTACAGATACGCAGTATTTT
TRBV6-1	TRBD1	TRBJ1-2	few	CASSETGGNYGYTF	TGTGCCAGCAGTGAGACAGGGGGCAACTATGGCTACACCTTC
TRBV5-1	TRBD2	TRBJ2-5	few	CASNLGLAQETQYF	TGCGCCAGCAACTTGGGACTAGCGCAAGAGACCCAGTACTTC
TRBV5-6	TRBD1	TRBJ2-1	few	CASSLDRGYEQFF	TGTGCCAGCAGCTTGGACAGGGGGTATGAGCAGTTCTTC